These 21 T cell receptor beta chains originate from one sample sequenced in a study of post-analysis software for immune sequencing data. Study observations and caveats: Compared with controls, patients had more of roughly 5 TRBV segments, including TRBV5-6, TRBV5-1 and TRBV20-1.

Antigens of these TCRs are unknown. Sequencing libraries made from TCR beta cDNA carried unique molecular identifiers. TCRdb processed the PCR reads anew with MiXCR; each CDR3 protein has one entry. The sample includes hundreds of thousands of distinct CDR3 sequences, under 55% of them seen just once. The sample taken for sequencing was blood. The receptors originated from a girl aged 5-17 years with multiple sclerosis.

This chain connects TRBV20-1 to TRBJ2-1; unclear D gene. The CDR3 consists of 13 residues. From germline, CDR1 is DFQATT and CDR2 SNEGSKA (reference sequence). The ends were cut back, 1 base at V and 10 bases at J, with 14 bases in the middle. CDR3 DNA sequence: TGCAGTGCTAGAGGCATTTCGAGAGCGGAGCAGTTCTTC. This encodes CSARGISRAEQFF.

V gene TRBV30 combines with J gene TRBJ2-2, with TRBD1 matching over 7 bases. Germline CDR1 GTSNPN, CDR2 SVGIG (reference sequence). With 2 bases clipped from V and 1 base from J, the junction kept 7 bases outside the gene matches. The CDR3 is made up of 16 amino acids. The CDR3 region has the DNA TGTGCCTGGAGTTCTCCCGGGACAGAGAACACCGGGGAGCTGTTTTTT. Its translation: CAWSSPGTENTGELFF. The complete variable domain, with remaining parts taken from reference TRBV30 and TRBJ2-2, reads SQTIHQWPATLVQPVGSPLSLECTVEGTSNPNLYWYRQAAGRGLQLLFYSVGIGQISSEVPQNLSASRPQDRQFILSSKKLLLSDSGFYLCAWSSPGTENTGELFFGEGSRLTVL.

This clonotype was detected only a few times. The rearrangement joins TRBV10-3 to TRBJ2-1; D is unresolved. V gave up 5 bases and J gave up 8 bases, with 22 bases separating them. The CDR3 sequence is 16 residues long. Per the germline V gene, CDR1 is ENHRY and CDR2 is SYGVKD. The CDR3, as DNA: TGTGCCATCAGTCCACGTCTTACCGGAGTTGGGTATGAGCAGTTCTTC. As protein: CAISPRLTGVGYEQFF.

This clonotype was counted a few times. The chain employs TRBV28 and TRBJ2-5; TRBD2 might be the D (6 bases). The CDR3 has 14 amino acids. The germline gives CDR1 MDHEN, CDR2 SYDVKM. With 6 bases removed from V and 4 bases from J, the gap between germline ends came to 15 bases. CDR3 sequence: CASRPWDSGETQYF. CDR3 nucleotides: TGTGCCAGCAGACCCTGGGATAGCGGAGAGACCCAGTACTTC.

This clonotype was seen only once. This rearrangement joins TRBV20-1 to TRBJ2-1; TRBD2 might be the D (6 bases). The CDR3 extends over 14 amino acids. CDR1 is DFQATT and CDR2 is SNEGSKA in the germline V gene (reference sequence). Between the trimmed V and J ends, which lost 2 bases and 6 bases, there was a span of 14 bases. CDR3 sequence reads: CSARSAGRGNEQFF. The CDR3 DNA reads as TGCAGTGCTAGATCGGCGGGACGAGGCAATGAGCAGTTCTTC.

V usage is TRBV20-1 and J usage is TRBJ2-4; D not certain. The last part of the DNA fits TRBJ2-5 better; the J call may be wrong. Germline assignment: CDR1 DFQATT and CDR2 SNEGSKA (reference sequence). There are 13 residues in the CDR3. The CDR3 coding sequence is TGCAGTGCTAGTCCGATCGATGAAGAGACCCAGTACTTC. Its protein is CSASPIDEETQYF.

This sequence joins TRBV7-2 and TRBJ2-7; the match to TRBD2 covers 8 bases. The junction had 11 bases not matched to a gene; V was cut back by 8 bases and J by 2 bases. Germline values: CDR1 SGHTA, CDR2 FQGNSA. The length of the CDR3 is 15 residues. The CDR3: CASSRSSGDPYEQYF. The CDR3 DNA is TGTGCCAGCTCTAGGAGTAGCGGGGACCCCTACGAGCAGTACTTC.

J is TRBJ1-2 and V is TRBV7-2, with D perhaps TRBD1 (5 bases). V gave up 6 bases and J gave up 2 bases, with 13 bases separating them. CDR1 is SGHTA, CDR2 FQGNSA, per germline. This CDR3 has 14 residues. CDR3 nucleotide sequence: TGTGCCAGCAGGGGAGGGGCTGAGAACTATGGCTACACCTTC. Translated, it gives CASRGGAENYGYTF.

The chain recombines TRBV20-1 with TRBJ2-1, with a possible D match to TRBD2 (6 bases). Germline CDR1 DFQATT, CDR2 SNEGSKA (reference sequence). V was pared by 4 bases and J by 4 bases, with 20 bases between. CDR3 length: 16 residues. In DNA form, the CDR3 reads TGCAGTGCTACCCCACCCGAGCGGGTTGTTTACAATGAGCAGTTCTTC. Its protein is CSATPPERVVYNEQFF.

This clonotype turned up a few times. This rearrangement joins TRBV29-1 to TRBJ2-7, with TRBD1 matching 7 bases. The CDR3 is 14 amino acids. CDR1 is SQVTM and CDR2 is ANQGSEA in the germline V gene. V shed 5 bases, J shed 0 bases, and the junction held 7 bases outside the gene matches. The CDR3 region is CSVSSTGNSYEQYF. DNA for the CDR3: TGCAGCGTTTCCTCGACAGGGAACTCCTACGAGCAGTACTTC.

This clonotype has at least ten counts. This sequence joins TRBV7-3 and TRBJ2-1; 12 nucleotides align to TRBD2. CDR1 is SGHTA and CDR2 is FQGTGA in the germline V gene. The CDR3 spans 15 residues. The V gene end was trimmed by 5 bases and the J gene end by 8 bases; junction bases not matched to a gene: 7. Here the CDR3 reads CASSPTSGRMYEQFF. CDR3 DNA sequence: TGTGCCAGCAGCCCGACTAGCGGGAGAATGTATGAGCAGTTCTTC.

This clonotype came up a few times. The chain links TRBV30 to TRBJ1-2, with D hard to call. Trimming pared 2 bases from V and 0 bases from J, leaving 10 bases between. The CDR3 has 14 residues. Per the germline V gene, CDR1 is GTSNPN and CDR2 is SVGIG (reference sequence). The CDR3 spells CAWSKGRANYGYTF. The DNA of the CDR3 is TGTGCCTGGAGTAAGGGCCGAGCTAACTATGGCTACACCTTC.

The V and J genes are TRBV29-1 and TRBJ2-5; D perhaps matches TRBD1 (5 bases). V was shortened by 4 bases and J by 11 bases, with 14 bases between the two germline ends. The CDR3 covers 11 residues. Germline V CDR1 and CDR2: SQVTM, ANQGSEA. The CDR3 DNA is TGCAGCGTTGCTGGGGCGAGTGAGCAGTACTTC. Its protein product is CSVAGASEQYF.

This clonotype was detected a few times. CDR3: CASGRGLAGQTQYF. The DNA of the CDR3 is TGTGCTAGTGGACGGGGCTTAGCGGGGCAGACCCAGTACTTC. The J gene is TRBJ2-5, the V gene TRBV12-5, with 8 nucleotides matching TRBD2. Germline loops: CDR1 LGHNT, CDR2 FRNRAP. The ends lost 6 bases at V and 6 bases at J; junction bases unmatched: 9. This CDR3 is 14 amino acids long.

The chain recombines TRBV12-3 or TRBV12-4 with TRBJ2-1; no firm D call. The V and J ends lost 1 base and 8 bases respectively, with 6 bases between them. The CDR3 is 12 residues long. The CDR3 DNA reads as TGTGCCAGCAGTTTAGTGGGGTATGAGCAGTTCTTC. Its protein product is CASSLVGYEQFF.

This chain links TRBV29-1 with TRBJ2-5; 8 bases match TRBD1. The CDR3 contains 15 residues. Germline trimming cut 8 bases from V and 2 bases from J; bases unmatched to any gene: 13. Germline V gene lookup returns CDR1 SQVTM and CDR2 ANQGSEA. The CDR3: CSTLDGTGAQETQYF. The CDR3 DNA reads TGCAGCACCCTTGACGGGACAGGAGCACAAGAGACCCAGTACTTC.

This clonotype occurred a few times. The CDR3 DNA reads as TGCAGCGTTGAAGCGTTAGTCAATGAGCAGTTCTTC. Protein: CSVEALVNEQFF. The chain has TRBV29-1 and TRBJ2-1, with D unresolved. Trimming left V 1 base short and J 6 bases short, with 7 bases between. Germline V lookup: CDR1 SQVTM, CDR2 ANQGSEA. This CDR3 comprises 12 residues.

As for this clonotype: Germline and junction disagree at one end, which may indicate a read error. Here the CDR3 reads CASSLDHLGSYGQYF. CDR3 nucleotides: TGCGCCAGCAGCTTGGACCATCTCGGCTCCTACGGGCAGTACTTC. V usage is TRBV5-1 and J usage is TRBJ2-7; D uncertain. This CDR3 spans 15 amino acids. CDR1 and CDR2 (germline): SGHRS, YFSETQ.

The CDR3 DNA sequence: TGCGCCAGCAGCTTAAACCCCGGCAAGAGCAATCAGCCCCAGCATTTT. Translation: CASSLNPGKSNQPQHF. The chain uses TRBV5-1 and TRBJ1-5; D gene ambiguous. V was clipped by 2 bases and J by 1 base, with 13 bases between them. Germline V gene sequence: CDR1 SGHRS, CDR2 YFSETQ. This CDR3 contains 16 residues.

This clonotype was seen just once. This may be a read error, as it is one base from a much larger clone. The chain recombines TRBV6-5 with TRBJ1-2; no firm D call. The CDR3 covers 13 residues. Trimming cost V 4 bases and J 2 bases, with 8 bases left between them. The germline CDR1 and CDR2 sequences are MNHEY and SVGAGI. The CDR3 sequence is CASSLHRNYGYTF. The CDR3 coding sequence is TGTGCCAGCAGTTTACACAGAAACTATGGCTACACCTTC.

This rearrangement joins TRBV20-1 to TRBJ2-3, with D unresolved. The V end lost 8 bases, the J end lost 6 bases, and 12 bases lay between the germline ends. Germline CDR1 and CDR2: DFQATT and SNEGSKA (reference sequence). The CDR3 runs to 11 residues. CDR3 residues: CSISQMDTQYF. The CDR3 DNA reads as TGCAGTATATCCCAAATGGATACGCAGTATTTT.